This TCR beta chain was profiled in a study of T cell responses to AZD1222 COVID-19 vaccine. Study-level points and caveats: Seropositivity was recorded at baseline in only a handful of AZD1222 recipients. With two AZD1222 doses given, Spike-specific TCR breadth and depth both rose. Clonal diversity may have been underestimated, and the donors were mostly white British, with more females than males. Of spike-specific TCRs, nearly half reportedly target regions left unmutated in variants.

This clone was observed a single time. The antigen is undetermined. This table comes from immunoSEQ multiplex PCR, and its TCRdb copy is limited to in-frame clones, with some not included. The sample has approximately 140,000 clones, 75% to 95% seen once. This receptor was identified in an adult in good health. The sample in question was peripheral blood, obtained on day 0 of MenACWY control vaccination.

CDR3 residues: CAWSIRGGVREQYF. The CDR3 bases are TGTGCCTGGAGTATTCGGGGGGGCGTTCGCGAGCAGTACTTC. V and J are TRBV30 and TRBJ2-7; TRBD2 matches at 8 bases. Per germline, CDR1 GTSNPN and CDR2 SVGIG (reference sequence). The CDR3 has 14 amino acids. V lost 2 bases, J lost 6 bases, and 9 bases stayed unmatched.